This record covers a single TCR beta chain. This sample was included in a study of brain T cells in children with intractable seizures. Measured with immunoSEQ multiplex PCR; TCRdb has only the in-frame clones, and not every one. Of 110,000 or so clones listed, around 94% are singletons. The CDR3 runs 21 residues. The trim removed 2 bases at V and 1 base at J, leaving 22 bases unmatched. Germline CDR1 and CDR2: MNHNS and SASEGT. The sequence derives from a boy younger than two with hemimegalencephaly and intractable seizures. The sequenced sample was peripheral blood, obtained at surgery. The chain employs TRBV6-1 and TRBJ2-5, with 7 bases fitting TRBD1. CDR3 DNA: TGTGCCAGCAGTGAACAGGGGCCCCTCGACAGGGCCCCTAGGGGCCAAGAGACCCAGTACTTC. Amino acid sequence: CASSEQGPLDRAPRGQETQYF.